These 10 T cell receptor beta chains were all obtained from the same sample, sequenced in a study of shared clonotypes between healthy human individuals. Some clones are missing from TCRdb's copy, which holds only in-frame ones; the method was immunoSEQ multiplex PCR. The top ten hold roughly 1.5% of the sample, which has about 980,000 clones, about 80% seen once. The specimen was memory CD4+ T cells sorted from blood. Subset noted: CD45RA-negative fraction. All receptors derive from a man aged 18 to 30 in good health.

This chain uses TRBV7-6 with TRBJ1-2; D might be TRBD1 (5 bases). V shed 1 base and J shed 2 bases, with 8 bases lying between them. CDR1 is SGHVS and CDR2 is FNYEAQ in the germline V gene. CDR3 size: 14 residues. The CDR3 DNA reads TGTGCCAGCAGCTTAGTAGACAGCAACTATGGCTACACCTTC. Residues: CASSLVDSNYGYTF. The full variable domain, completed using reference TRBV7-6 and TRBJ1-2, is GAGVSQSPRYKVTKRGQDVALRCDPISGHVSLYWYRQALGQGPEFLTYFNYEAQQDKSGLPNDRFSAERPEGSISTLTIQRTEQRDSAMYRCASSLVDSNYGYTFGSGTRLTVV.

The J gene is TRBJ1-4, the V gene TRBV2; D uncertain. Trimming shortened V by 4 bases and J by 8 bases, and 8 bases separated the two germline ends. This CDR3 is 12 amino acids long. The germline V gene encodes CDR1 SNHLY and CDR2 FYNNEI. For the CDR3, the DNA is TGTGCCAGCAGTGTAGGGCCCGAAAAACTGTTTTTT. Protein sequence: CASSVGPEKLFF.

The rearrangement uses TRBV11-3 and TRBJ1-2; D gene uncertain. Germline CDR1 and CDR2: SGHNT and YENEEA. This CDR3 has 12 residues. Trimming took 0 bases from V and 7 from J, leaving 6 bases between them. The CDR3 sequence: CASSLERFGYTF. In nucleotides, the CDR3 is TGTGCCAGCAGCTTAGAGCGGTTTGGCTACACCTTC.

Notes on this clone: Additional DNA sequences in this sample encode the identical CDR3. V is TRBV18 and J is TRBJ2-5; D is uncertain. V was shortened by 1 base and J by 4 bases, with 4 bases between the two germline ends. Germline-derived CDR1 and CDR2 are KGHSH and LQKENI. The CDR3 runs 12 residues. The CDR3, as DNA: TGTGCCAGCTCACCACTTCGAGAGACCCAGTACTTC. Translating it yields CASSPLRETQYF.

V and J are TRBV5-4 and TRBJ2-5; D is undetermined. Germline loops: CDR1 SGHNT, CDR2 YYREEE (reference sequence). The V end lost 0 bases, the J end lost 1 base, and 7 bases lay between the germline ends. The CDR3 consists of 14 residues. This CDR3 is CASSLVAFQETQYF. The CDR3 DNA is TGTGCCAGCAGCTTGGTGGCCTTCCAAGAGACCCAGTACTTC. Variable domain in full (rest from reference TRBV5-4 and TRBJ2-5): ETGVTQSPTHLIKTRGQQVTLRCSSQSGHNTVSWYQQALGQGPQFIFQYYREEENGRGNFPPRFSGLQFPNYSSELNVNALELDDSALYLCASSLVAFQETQYFGPGTRLLVL.

The CDR3: CASSIGQNMNTEAFF. The CDR3 DNA reads as TGTGCCAGTAGTATCGGACAGAACATGAACACTGAAGCTTTCTTT. The chain links TRBV19 to TRBJ1-1, with D tentatively TRBD1 (6 bases). The V gene's germline CDR1 is LNHDA and CDR2 SQIVND (reference sequence). The length of the CDR3 is 15 residues. The V end was cut by 3 bases, the J end by 0 bases, with 11 bases between.

This clone was counted only a few times. The same CDR3 arises from other DNA sequences in this sample as well. The chain carries TRBV4-3 and TRBJ1-2, with D possibly matching TRBD1 (6 bases). The length of the CDR3 is 13 residues. V lost 3 bases and J lost 4, with 9 bases in between. Germline CDR1 reads LGHNA; CDR2 reads YSLEER. The DNA of the CDR3 is TGCGCCAGCAGCCACCCGGACAGCTATGGCTACACCTTC. Translating it yields CASSHPDSYGYTF.

This chain connects TRBV18 to TRBJ2-7; TRBD1 matches at 8 bases. The germline gives CDR1 KGHSH, CDR2 LQKENI. With V trimmed by 4 bases and J by 5 bases, 10 bases remained unmatched. The length of the CDR3 is 15 residues. The CDR3 DNA sequence: TGTGCCAGCTCACGAGAAGGCAGGGGGCTCGACGAGCAGTACTTC. Protein sequence: CASSREGRGLDEQYF. The whole variable domain, remainder taken from reference TRBV18 and TRBJ2-7, is NAGVMQNPRHLVRRRGQEARLRCSPMKGHSHVYWYRQLPEEGLKFMVYLQKENIIDESGMPKERFSAEFPKEGPSILRIQQVVRGDSAAYFCASSREGRGLDEQYFGPGTRLTVT.

There are a few counts of this clone. The chain uses TRBV10-2 and TRBJ2-3; perhaps TRBD2 as D (6 bases). This CDR3 comprises 14 residues. V lost 6 bases and J lost 2, with 12 bases in between. Germline-derived CDR1 and CDR2 are WSHSY and SAAADI. As DNA, the CDR3 is TGCGCCAGCAGCCCAAGCGGGTTCACAGATACGCAGTATTTT. Amino acids: CASSPSGFTDTQYF.

The chain employs TRBV7-2 and TRBJ2-6, with D hard to call. This CDR3 is 14 amino acids long. The germline V gene encodes CDR1 SGHTA and CDR2 FQGNSA. V lost 5 bases, J lost 0 bases, and 5 bases lay in between. CDR3 loop: CASSVYSGANVLTF. Here the CDR3 DNA reads TGTGCCAGCAGCGTGTACTCTGGGGCCAACGTCCTGACTTTC.